This T cell receptor (beta chain) appears in the sequencing data of a study of T cells after posttransplantation cyclophosphamide (dated by TCRdb to 2015 to 2016). In the study overall: T cell repertoire reconstitution was tracked by TRB sequencing after myeloablative bone marrow transplantation in which posttransplantation cyclophosphamide was used as GVHD prophylaxis. Blood from all 34 PTCy patients who had 1-year posttransplant specimens underwent TRB sequencing. Public TRB sequences were queried against a database of over 3,600 sequences associated with responses to pathogens, tumor antigens, self-antigens and alloantigens. Samples from about 33 PTCy-treated patients and 15 to 20 related bone marrow donors of those patients were subjected to antigen receptor sequencing. Because TRA and TRB clonality correlated tightly in 9 samples, later TCR analyses were limited to TRB. TRB sequencing was also done on up to about 3 additional blood samples from 2 to 5.2 years after transplant in 3 patients, and on pretransplant blood from 4 patients.

Genomic DNA was the input for TRB sequencing, which was run either with the immunoSEQ assay at survey resolution or with the hsTCRB kit. The published analysis was carried out like this. Initial read processing used immunoSEQ software, and repertoire analyses used the LymphoSeq R package. Clonality was computed as 1 minus normalized Shannon entropy, and a Gini coefficient was also calculated for each TRB dataset. Phenotypes of unsorted samples were inferred by mapping TRB sequences from sorted subsets of the recipient or donor onto the same recipient's unsorted samples. Here the immuneACCESS table is served through TCRdb, limited to in-frame sequences with V and J called. Missing clones are a known gap in these copies; in checked studies unresolved V genes cover under half, and the rest lacks a known reason. V and J calls and clone size are those listed in that table; D and trimming were worked out from the DNA. The sample table records 45,000 to 65,000 clones; more than 70% of these occur just once. The ten top clones hold approximately 2.6% of the sample.

As to this clone: There is no known antigen for this receptor. Base quality data are lacking; no much larger clone is found one base away.

The junction carries 15 bases between V and J, which are trimmed by 2 bases and 0 bases respectively. The germline V gene specifies SGDLS as CDR1 and YYNGEE as CDR2. There are 17 amino acids in the CDR3, from cysteine to phenylalanine inclusive. Only the CDR3 portion is preserved as DNA: 51 bases, with reading frame beginning at the first base. Results and caveats for the whole study, not just this receptor: The TRB repertoires of T cells infiltrating skin or the GI tract showed only limited overlap with the TRB repertoires found in blood. Donor-recipient similarity was low at 1-2 months but rose over the first year, and later blood repertoires were often dominated by donor CD8+ memory clones. Across the approximately 47 patients, TRB clonality was highly associated with recipient CMV seropositivity and CMV reactivation, and diversity with PTCy was similar to that in the CNI/methotrexate controls.

PTCy-treated patients were drawn from a prospective multi-institutional clinical trial. Mononuclear cells from peripheral blood and bone marrow were separated by Ficoll-Hypaque density centrifugation and then cryopreserved. The V gene is TRBV9 and the J gene is TRBJ2-4, with the D gene uncertain. Material: PBMCs. This sequence originates from a man aged 25 to 40 with a blood cancer, CMV-positive, and with a related stem cell donor. The sequenced DNA is TGTGCCAGCAGCGTGGATTCTAGAGTTGTAGCCAAAAACATTCAGTACTTC. This sequence encodes CASSVDSRVVAKNIQYF. Where the CDR3 stops, the reference TRBV9 and TRBJ2-4 genes take over; the full variable domain is DSGVTQTPKHLITATGQRVTLRCSPRSGDLSVYWYQQSLDQGLQFLIQYYNGEERAKGNILERFSAQQFPDLHSELNLSSLELGDSALYFCASSVDSRVVAKNIQYFGAGTRLSVL.